This is a list of T cell receptor beta chains from one sample in a study of technical replicates of blood from several donors. The table came from immunoSEQ multiplex PCR; TCRdb's copy has only in-frame clones and leaves some out. The table shows about 66,000 clones, with around 89% occurring only once. Sequenced input: PBMCs. These receptor sequences come from a human donor in good health. Some clones in this sample may be carry-over from other donors' samples. CDR3s include the opening cysteine and the closing phenylalanine or tryptophan. The D gene is left open where the match is weak. Rows may omit the clone size; those that give it use once, few, many or a size class.

size: .
J: TRBJ2-7
D: .
V: TRBV18
DNA: TGTGCCAGCTCACTGTTCTCCTTGGACACCTCCGGCGAGCAGTACTTC
CDR3: CASSLFSLDTSGEQYF

size: .
J: TRBJ1-5
D: .
V: TRBV13
DNA: TGTGCCAGCAGCTTCTCCGGCGCCACGCGGAATCAGCCCCAGCATTTT
CDR3: CASSFSGATRNQPQHF

size: .
J: TRBJ2-5
D: TRBD2
V: TRBV6-7
DNA: TGTGCCAGCAACTCTTTGGGACAATCGGCACTAGCGGTTCTCTGGTGGGAGACCCAGTACTTC
CDR3: CASNSLGQSALAVLWWETQYF

size: .
J: TRBJ2-7
D: .
V: TRBV7-2
DNA: TGTGCCAGCAGCTTAGGTTCCGGCTACGAGCAGTACTTC
CDR3: CASSLGSGYEQYF

size: .
J: TRBJ2-5
D: TRBD2
V: TRBV7-2
DNA: TGTGCCAGCAGCCTGGGGGGGAGCCAGGGGACCCAGTACTTC
CDR3: CASSLGGSQGTQYF

size: .
J: TRBJ2-1
D: TRBD2
V: TRBV6-5
DNA: TGTGCCAGCAGTTACGCCAGCGGGAGTTTAGGAAATGAGCAGTTCTTC
CDR3: CASSYASGSLGNEQFF

size: .
J: TRBJ1-1
D: TRBD1
V: TRBV5-1
DNA: TGCGCCAGCAGCTTGGACAGGGGGCCGCAAGCTTTCTTT
CDR3: CASSLDRGPQAFF

size: .
J: TRBJ2-5
D: TRBD2
V: TRBV4-3
DNA: TGCGCCAGCAGCCGTATTAGCGGGGCACAAGAGACCCAGTACTTC
CDR3: CASSRISGAQETQYF

size: .
J: TRBJ2-5
D: .
V: TRBV18
DNA: TGTGCCAGCTCACCTCAGGGGCCGCCGCGGGAGACCCAGTACTTC
CDR3: CASSPQGPPRETQYF

size: .
J: TRBJ1-1
D: .
V: TRBV7-6
DNA: TGTGCCAGCAGCTCCGAGCCGGGGAAAGGCACTGAAGCTTTCTTT
CDR3: CASSSEPGKGTEAFF

size: few
J: TRBJ1-1
D: .
V: TRBV9
DNA: TGTGCCAGCAGCAAACGACAGGTGATGAACACTGAAGCTTTCTTT
CDR3: CASSKRQVMNTEAFF

size: .
J: TRBJ2-3
D: TRBD2
V: TRBV4-3
DNA: TGCGCCAGCAGCCCACGACAGTTTCTAGCGGGGGGGCGGGACACAGATACGCAGTATTTT
CDR3: CASSPRQFLAGGRDTDTQYF

size: .
J: TRBJ2-3
D: .
V: TRBV11-3
DNA: TGTGCCAGCAGCTCCTGGACAACAGATACGCAGTATTTT
CDR3: CASSSWTTDTQYF

size: .
J: TRBJ2-1
D: TRBD2
V: TRBV7-3
DNA: TGTGCCAGCAGCTTACTAGCGGGGGGCAATGAGCAGTTCTTC
CDR3: CASSLLAGGNEQFF

size: .
J: TRBJ2-7
D: TRBD2
V: TRBV6-1
DNA: TGTGCCAGCACTCGGACTAGCGGGGGATACGAGCAGTACTTC
CDR3: CASTRTSGGYEQYF

size: .
J: TRBJ1-6
D: .
V: TRBV9
DNA: TGTGCCAGCAGCGTAGACCAGGCACCTAATTCACCCCTCCACTTT
CDR3: CASSVDQAPNSPLHF

size: .
J: TRBJ2-7
D: TRBD2
V: TRBV18
DNA: TGTGCCAGCTCACCACCGCTCACCCGGACTAGCATCGGTCAGTACTTC
CDR3: CASSPPLTRTSIGQYF

size: few
J: TRBJ2-7
D: TRBD1
V: TRBV7-9
DNA: TGTGCCAGCAGCTCCCCACTACTCGACAGGGGGCGTCACGAGCAGTACTTC
CDR3: CASSSPLLDRGRHEQYF

size: .
J: TRBJ2-3
D: TRBD1
V: TRBV11-1
DNA: TGTGCCAGCAGCCGTGGGACAGGGTTGGGTCTTGGAGCAAATACGCAGTATTTT
CDR3: CASSRGTGLGLGANTQYF

size: once
J: TRBJ2-1
D: TRBD2
V: TRBV30
DNA: TGTGCCTGGAGTAGGTCTAGCGGGACTAATGAGCAGTTCTTC
CDR3: CAWSRSSGTNEQFF

size: few
J: TRBJ2-7
D: .
V: TRBV5-4
DNA: TGTGCCAGCAGCTTGAGCACAGGATTCTACGAGCAGTACTTC
CDR3: CASSLSTGFYEQYF

size: .
J: TRBJ1-2
D: .
V: TRBV27
DNA: TGTGCCAGCAGACCAACAGGAAAAGACGGCTACACCTTC
CDR3: CASRPTGKDGYTF